The 14 T cell receptor beta chains reported below all come from one sample, sequenced in a study of T cell repertoires in cytomegalovirus infection. TCRdb passed the reads through MiXCR, listing each CDR3 protein once. The sample includes about 260,000 distinct CDR3 sequences, roughly an eighth of them seen just once. The material sequenced was PBMCs. All receptors derive from a human donor in good health (CMV status not recorded). Some clones in this sample may be carry-over from other donors' samples.

Many counts were recorded for this clonotype. The rearrangement uses TRBV7-2 and TRBJ1-2, with D perhaps TRBD1 (5 bases). CDR1 and CDR2 from the germline V gene are SGHTA and FQGNSA. V lost 1 base and J lost 5, with 8 bases in between. The length of the CDR3 is 13 residues. CDR3 region: CASSLGPGYGYTF. CDR3 bases: TGTGCCAGCAGCTTAGGCCCAGGGTATGGCTACACCTTC.

This clonotype was recorded many times. The rearrangement uses TRBV9 and TRBJ1-1, with 8 bases lining up with TRBD1. With 3 bases clipped from V and 4 bases from J, the junction kept 5 bases outside the gene matches. The V gene's germline CDR1 is SGDLS and CDR2 YYNGEE. The CDR3 consists of 14 residues. The CDR3 bases are TGTGCCAGCAGCGAACAGGGGGTGGGCACTGAAGCTTTCTTT. It codes for CASSEQGVGTEAFF.

This clonotype showed up many times. The chain combines TRBV4-3 with TRBJ2-1; TRBD2 aligns across 8 bases. J gave up 4 bases and V 1 base, and 6 bases lay outside the gene matches. The germline CDR1 and CDR2 sequences are LGHNA and YSLEER. This CDR3 has 16 residues. The CDR3 coding sequence is TGCGCCAGCAGCCAAGGCGGACTAGCATCTTACAATGAGCAGTTCTTC. It encodes CASSQGGLASYNEQFF.

A note on this clonotype: Relative to the germline gene, one junction end is altered; a read error may explain this. The chain is built from TRBV5-5 and TRBJ2-1, with 10 bases lining up with TRBD2. The CDR3 spans 14 residues. From germline, CDR1 is SGHKS and CDR2 YYEKEE (reference sequence). DNA for the CDR3: TGTGTCAGCAGCCCGGGAGCGGGGGGGCGAGAGCAGTTCTTC. Its translation: CVSSPGAGGREQFF.

The chain joins TRBV20-1 to TRBJ2-3, with 9 nucleotides matching TRBD2. CDR1 and CDR2 (germline): DFQATT, SNEGSKA (reference sequence). This CDR3 region has 15 residues. The junction had 7 bases not matched to a gene; V was cut back by 6 bases and J by 0 bases. The CDR3, as DNA: TGCAGTGCCGCGCTAGCGGGGAGTAGCACAGATACGCAGTATTTT. Its protein product is CSAALAGSSTDTQYF.

This clonotype has more than one count but fewer than ten. This chain connects TRBV28 to TRBJ1-4; 9 positions agree with TRBD1. The CDR3 loop spans 14 amino acids. The V segment lost 5 bases and the J segment 8 bases; nucleotides outside the gene matches: 6. Per germline, CDR1 MDHEN and CDR2 SYDVKM. The DNA of the CDR3 is TGTGCCAGCAGTGGACAGGGGCAACGAGAAAAACTGTTTTTT. This gives the protein CASSGQGQREKLFF.

This clonotype was seen ten or more times. The gene calls are TRBV7-8 and TRBJ1-2, with 8 bases identical to TRBD1. This CDR3 comprises 14 residues. Germline V lookup: CDR1 SGHVS, CDR2 FQNEAQ. The junction had 3 bases not matched to a gene; V was cut back by 1 base and J by 5 bases. The DNA of the CDR3 is TGTGCCAGCAGCTTAGTAACAGGGGGTTATGGCTACACCTTC. This encodes CASSLVTGGYGYTF. The whole variable domain, remainder taken from reference TRBV7-8 and TRBJ1-2, is GAGVSQSPRYKVAKRGQDVALRCDPISGHVSLFWYQQALGQGPEFLTYFQNEAQLDKSGLPSDRFFAERPEGSVSTLKIQRTQQEDSAVYLCASSLVTGGYGYTFGSGTRLTVV.

This clonotype was seen at least ten times. The chain employs TRBV11-2 and TRBJ2-3; the match to TRBD2 covers 8 bases. V gave up 2 bases and J gave up 5 bases; unmatched junction bases: 3. CDR1 is SGHAT, CDR2 FQNNGV, per germline. The CDR3 runs 14 residues. In DNA, the CDR3 is TGTGCCAGCAGCTTACGGGGGGGGGTAGATACGCAGTATTTT. As protein: CASSLRGGVDTQYF. Full variable domain (missing parts from reference TRBV11-2 and TRBJ2-3): EAGVAQSPRYKIIEKRQSVAFWCNPISGHATLYWYQQILGQGPKLLIQFQNNGVVDDSQLPKDRFSAERLKGVDSTLKIQPAKLEDSAVYLCASSLRGGVDTQYFGPGTRLTVL.

Only a few counts were recorded for this clonotype. The chain has TRBV29-1 and TRBJ2-3; D uncertain. In germline, CDR1 is SQVTM, CDR2 ANQGSEA. Trimming left V 2 bases short and J 0 bases short, with 9 bases between. The CDR3 contains 14 residues. DNA for the CDR3: TGCAGCGTTGAAAAGCTACGTAGCACAGATACGCAGTATTTT. Residues: CSVEKLRSTDTQYF.

This clonotype was observed a handful of times. The CDR3 sequence: CASSQGGLNQPQHF. In nucleotides, the CDR3 is TGTGCCAGCAGCCAAGGGGGGCTCAATCAGCCCCAGCATTTT. The V gene is TRBV28, the J gene TRBJ1-5; weak D call: TRBD1 (6 bases). The CDR3 spans 14 residues. Germline CDR1 MDHEN, CDR2 SYDVKM. Trimming stripped 6 bases from V and 3 bases from J, with 12 bases between.

The chain couples TRBV5-5 to TRBJ1-6; 10 bases are a match to TRBD1. The length of the CDR3 is 16 residues. CDR1 SGHKS and CDR2 YYEKEE come from the germline V gene (reference sequence). J lost 5 bases, V lost 4 bases, and 6 bases had no gene match. In nucleotides, the CDR3 is TGTGCCAGCAGCCTGGGACAGGGGCGGAATAATTCACCCCTCCACTTT. Translated, it gives CASSLGQGRNNSPLHF.

The rearrangement links TRBV11-3 to TRBJ2-2; D is unclear. The CDR3 consists of 13 residues. The V gene lost 3 bases and the J gene lost 4 bases, with 6 bases spanning the gap. The germline gives CDR1 SGHNT, CDR2 YENEEA. The CDR3 sequence: CASSFDLTGELFF. The CDR3 nucleotides are TGTGCCAGCAGCTTCGATCTCACCGGGGAGCTGTTTTTT.

This clonotype was counted many times. The genes are TRBV7-6 and TRBJ2-1; D gene uncertain. CDR3 size: 13 residues. Germline V lookup: CDR1 SGHVS, CDR2 FNYEAQ. Trimming took 5 bases from V and 6 from J, leaving 11 bases between them. CDR3 coding DNA: TGTGCCAGCAGCCTTCGACCGGGCAATGAGCAGTTCTTC. It is translated as CASSLRPGNEQFF.

V usage is TRBV7-9 and J usage is TRBJ2-3; perhaps TRBD2 as D (6 bases). The ends were cut back, 4 bases at V and 4 bases at J, with 15 bases in the middle. This CDR3 contains 15 residues. Germline CDR1 is SEHNR and CDR2 is FQNEAQ (reference sequence). The CDR3 loop is CASSSPGAPSDTQYF. CDR3 bases: TGTGCCAGCAGCTCTCCGGGAGCCCCCTCAGATACGCAGTATTTT.